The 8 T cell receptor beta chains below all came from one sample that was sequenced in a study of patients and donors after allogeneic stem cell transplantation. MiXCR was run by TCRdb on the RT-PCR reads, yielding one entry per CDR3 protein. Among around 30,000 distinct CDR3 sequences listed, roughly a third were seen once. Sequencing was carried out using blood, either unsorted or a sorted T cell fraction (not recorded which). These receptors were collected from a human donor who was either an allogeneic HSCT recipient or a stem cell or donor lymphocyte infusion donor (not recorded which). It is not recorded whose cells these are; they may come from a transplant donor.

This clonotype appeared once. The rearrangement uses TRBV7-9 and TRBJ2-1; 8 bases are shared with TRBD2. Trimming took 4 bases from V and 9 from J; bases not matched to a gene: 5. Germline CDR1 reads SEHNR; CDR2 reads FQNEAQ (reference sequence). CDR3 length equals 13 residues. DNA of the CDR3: TGTGCCAGCAGCTCCTTAGCGGGGTCTGAGCAGTTCTTC. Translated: CASSSLAGSEQFF.

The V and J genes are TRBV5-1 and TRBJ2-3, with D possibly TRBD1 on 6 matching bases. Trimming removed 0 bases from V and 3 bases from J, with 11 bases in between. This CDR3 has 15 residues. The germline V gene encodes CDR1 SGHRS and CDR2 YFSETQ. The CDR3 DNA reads TGCGCCAGCAGCTTGGAACAGGGTAAAACAGATACGCAGTATTTT. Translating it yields CASSLEQGKTDTQYF.

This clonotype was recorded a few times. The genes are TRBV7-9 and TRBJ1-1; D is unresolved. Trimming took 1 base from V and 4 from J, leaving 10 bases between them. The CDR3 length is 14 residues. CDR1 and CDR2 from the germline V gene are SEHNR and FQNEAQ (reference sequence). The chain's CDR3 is CASSLGPESTEAFF. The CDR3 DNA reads TGTGCCAGCAGCTTAGGGCCAGAAAGCACTGAAGCTTTCTTT.

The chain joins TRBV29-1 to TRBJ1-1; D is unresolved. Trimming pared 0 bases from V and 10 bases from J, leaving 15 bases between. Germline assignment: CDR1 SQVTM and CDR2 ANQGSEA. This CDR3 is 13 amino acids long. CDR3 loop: CSVEDPGMPGAFF. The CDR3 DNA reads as TGCAGCGTTGAAGATCCGGGTATGCCGGGAGCTTTCTTT.

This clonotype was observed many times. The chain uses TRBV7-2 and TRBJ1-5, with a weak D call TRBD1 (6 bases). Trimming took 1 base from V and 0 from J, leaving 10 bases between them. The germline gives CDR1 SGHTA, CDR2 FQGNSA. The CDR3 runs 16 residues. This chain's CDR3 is CASSLVAGASNQPQHF. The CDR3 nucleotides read TGTGCCAGCAGCTTAGTCGCAGGGGCTAGCAATCAGCCCCAGCATTTT.

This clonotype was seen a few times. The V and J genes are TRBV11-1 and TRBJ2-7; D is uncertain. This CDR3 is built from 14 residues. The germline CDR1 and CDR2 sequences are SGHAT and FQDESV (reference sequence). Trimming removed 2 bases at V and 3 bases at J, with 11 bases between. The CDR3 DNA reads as TGTGCCAGCAGCTTAATTTGCTGGATCTACGAGCAGTACGTC. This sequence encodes CASSLICWIYEQYV.

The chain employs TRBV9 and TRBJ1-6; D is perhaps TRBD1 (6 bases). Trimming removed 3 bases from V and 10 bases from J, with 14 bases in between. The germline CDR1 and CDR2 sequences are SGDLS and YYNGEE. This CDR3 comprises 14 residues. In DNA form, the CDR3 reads TGTGCCAGCAGCGAGAGCAGGGGCCGGTCACCCCTCCACTTT. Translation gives CASSESRGRSPLHF.

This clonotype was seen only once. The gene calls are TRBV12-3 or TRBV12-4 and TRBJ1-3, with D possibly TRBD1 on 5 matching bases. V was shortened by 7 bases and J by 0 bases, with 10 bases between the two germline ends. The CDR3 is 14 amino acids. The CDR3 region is CASKQDLSGNTIYF. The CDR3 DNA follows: TGTGCCAGCAAACAGGATCTCTCTGGAAACACCATATATTTT.